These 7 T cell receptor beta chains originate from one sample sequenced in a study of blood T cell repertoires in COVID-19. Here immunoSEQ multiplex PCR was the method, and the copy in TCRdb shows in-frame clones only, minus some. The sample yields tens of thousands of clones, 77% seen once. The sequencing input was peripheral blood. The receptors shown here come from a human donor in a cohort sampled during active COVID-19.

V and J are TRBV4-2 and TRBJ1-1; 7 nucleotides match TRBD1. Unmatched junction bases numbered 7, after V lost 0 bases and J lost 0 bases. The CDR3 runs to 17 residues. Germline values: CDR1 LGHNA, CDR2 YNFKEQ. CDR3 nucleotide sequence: TGTGCCAGCAGCCAAGATCTCGGGCAGGGGGTGAACACTGAAGCTTTCTTT. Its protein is CASSQDLGQGVNTEAFF.

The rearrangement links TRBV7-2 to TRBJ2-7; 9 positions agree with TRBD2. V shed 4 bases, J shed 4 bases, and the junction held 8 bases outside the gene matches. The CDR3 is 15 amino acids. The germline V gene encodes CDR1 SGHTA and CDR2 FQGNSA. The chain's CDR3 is CASSSPRGGRYEQYF. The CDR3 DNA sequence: TGTGCCAGCAGCTCCCCGCGGGGGGGTCGGTACGAGCAGTACTTC.

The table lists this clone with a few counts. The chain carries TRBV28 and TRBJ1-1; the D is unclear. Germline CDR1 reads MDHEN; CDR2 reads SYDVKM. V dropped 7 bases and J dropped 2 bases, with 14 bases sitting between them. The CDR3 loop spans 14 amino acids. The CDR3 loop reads CASTQSRTNTEAFF. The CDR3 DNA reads TGTGCCAGCACCCAAAGCCGTACCAACACTGAAGCTTTCTTT.

CDR3: CATSDTGWEQFF. CDR3 coding DNA: TGTGCCACCAGTGATACAGGGTGGGAGCAGTTCTTC. The V gene is TRBV24-1, the J gene TRBJ2-1; possible D gene TRBD1, 6 bases. CDR3 size: 12 residues. The V and J ends lost 3 bases and 10 bases respectively, with 9 bases between them. The germline CDR1 and CDR2 sequences are KGHDR and SFDVKD.

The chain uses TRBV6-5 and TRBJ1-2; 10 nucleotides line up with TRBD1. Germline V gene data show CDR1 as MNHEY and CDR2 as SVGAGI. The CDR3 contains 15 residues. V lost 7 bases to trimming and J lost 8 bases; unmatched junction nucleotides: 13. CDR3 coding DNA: TGTGCCAGCATCATGGCCGGGACAGGGGAAGGCGGCTACACCTTC. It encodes CASIMAGTGEGGYTF.

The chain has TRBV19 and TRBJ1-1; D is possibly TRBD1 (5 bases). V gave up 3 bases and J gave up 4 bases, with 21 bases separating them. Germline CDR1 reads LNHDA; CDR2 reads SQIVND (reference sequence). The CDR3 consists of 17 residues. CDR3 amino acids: CASSIVREGRSGTEAFF. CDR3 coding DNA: TGTGCCAGTAGTATTGTGCGGGAGGGGCGGTCGGGCACTGAAGCTTTCTTT.

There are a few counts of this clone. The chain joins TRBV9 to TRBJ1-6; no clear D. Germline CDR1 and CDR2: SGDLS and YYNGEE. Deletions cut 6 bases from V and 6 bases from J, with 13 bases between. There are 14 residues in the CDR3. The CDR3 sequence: CASTARAGNSPLHF. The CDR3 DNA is TGTGCCAGCACCGCTCGGGCGGGTAATTCACCCCTCCACTTT.